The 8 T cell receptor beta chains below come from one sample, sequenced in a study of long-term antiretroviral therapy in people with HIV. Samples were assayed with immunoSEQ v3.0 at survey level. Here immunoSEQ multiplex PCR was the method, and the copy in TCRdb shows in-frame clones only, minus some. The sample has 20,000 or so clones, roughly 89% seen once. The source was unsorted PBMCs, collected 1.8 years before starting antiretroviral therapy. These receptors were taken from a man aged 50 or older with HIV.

CDR3 loop: CASSLGDPIRGETQYF. The DNA for the CDR3 is TGCGCCAGCAGCTTGGGGGACCCTATACGAGGGGAGACCCAGTACTTC. The chain is built from TRBV5-1 and TRBJ2-5; D could derive from TRBD1 or TRBD2 (5 bases each). Trimming stripped 0 bases from V and 5 bases from J, with 17 bases between. Germline lookup yields CDR1 SGHRS and CDR2 YFSETQ. The CDR3 loop spans 16 amino acids. Filled out from reference TRBV5-1 and TRBJ2-5, the complete variable domain reads KAGVTQTPRYLIKTRGQQVTLSCSPISGHRSVSWYQQTPGQGLQFLFEYFSETQRNKGNFPGRFSGRQFSNSRSEMNVSTLELGDSALYLCASSLGDPIRGETQYFGPGTRLLVL.

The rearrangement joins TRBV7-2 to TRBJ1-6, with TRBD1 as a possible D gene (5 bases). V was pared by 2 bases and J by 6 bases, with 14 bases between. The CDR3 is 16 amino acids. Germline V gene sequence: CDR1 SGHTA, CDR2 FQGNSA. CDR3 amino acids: CASSLNGGVLNSPLHF. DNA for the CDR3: TGTGCCAGCAGCTTAAATGGGGGTGTACTTAATTCACCCCTCCACTTT.

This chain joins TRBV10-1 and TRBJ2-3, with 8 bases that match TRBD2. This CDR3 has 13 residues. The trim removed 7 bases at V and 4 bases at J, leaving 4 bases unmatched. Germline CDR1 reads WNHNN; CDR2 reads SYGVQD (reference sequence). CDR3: CASNSLAADTQYF. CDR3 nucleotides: TGCGCCAGCAACTCACTAGCGGCAGATACGCAGTATTTT.

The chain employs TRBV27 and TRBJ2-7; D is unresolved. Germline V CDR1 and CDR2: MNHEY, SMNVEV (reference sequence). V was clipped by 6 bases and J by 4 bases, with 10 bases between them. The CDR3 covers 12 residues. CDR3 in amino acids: CASSPLGYEQYF. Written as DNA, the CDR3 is TGTGCCAGCAGCCCCCTGGGGTACGAGCAGTACTTC.

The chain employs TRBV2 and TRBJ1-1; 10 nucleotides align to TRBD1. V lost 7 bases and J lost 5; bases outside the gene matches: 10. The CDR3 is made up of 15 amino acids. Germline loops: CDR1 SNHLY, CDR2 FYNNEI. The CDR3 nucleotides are TGTGCCAGCACCGTGACAGGGGGCGCTTGGACTGAAGCTTTCTTT. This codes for CASTVTGGAWTEAFF.

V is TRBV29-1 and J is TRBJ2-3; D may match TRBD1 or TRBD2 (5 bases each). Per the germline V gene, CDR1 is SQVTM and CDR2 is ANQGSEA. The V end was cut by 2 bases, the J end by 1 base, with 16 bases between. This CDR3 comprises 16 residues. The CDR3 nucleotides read TGCAGCGTTGAATTACCAGGGAGTGCTGGCACAGATACGCAGTATTTT. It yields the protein CSVELPGSAGTDTQYF.

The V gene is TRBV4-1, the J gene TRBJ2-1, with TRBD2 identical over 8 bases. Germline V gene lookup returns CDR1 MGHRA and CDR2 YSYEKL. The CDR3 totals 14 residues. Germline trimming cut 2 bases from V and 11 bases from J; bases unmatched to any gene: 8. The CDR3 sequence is CASSQLSRTSQQFF. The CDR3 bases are TGCGCCAGCAGCCAACTCTCTCGGACTAGCCAGCAGTTCTTC.

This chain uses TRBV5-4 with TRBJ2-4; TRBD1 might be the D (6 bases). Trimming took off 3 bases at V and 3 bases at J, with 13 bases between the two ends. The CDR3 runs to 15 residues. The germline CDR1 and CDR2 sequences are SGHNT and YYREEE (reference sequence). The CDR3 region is CASSYTGTIKNIQYF. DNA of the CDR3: TGTGCCAGCAGCTATACCGGGACAATCAAAAACATTCAGTACTTC.